The 27 T cell receptor beta chains below come from one sample, sequenced in a study of human T cells and chemical hapten exposure. TCRdb fed the RACE reads into MiXCR, producing one record per CDR3 protein. The profile covers some 84,000 distinct CDR3 sequences, with less than 14% appearing a single time and roughly 3.7% taken by the ten largest. Sample time point: patch test 3, about 24 weeks after DPC sensitization. The treatment was: therapeutic diphenylcyclopropenone sensitization with weekly scalp DPC. The sequenced sample was whole blood, obtained in connection with sensitization to the hapten diphenylcyclopropenone (DPC). The origin of the receptors is a woman aged 50 to 65 with alopecia areata. Some clones in this sample may be carry-over from other donors' samples.

The genes are TRBV20-1 and TRBJ2-5; D may match TRBD1 or TRBD2 (6 bases each). CDR1 is DFQATT, CDR2 SNEGSKA, per germline (reference sequence). The V gene lost 6 bases and the J gene lost 5 bases, with 10 bases spanning the gap. The CDR3 runs to 11 residues. CDR3 DNA sequence: TGCAGTGCAGGGGGGTGGGAGACCCAGTACTTC. Protein: CSAGGWETQYF.

This clonotype was recorded at least ten times. The chain has TRBV9 and TRBJ2-2; D gene ambiguous. V lost 0 bases and J lost 6, with 6 bases in between. This CDR3 spans 13 amino acids. Germline V lookup: CDR1 SGDLS, CDR2 YYNGEE. The CDR3 DNA sequence: TGTGCCAGCAGCGTAGTCCGGTCCGGGGAGCTGTTTTTT. Translating gives CASSVVRSGELFF.

This clonotype was seen a handful of times. The chain links TRBV7-9 to TRBJ2-1; 8 positions agree with TRBD1. The CDR3 is 15 amino acids. From germline, CDR1 is SEHNR and CDR2 FQNEAQ (reference sequence). The V gene end was trimmed by 1 base and the J gene end by 7 bases; junction bases not matched to a gene: 6. The CDR3: CASSLGGQGRNEQFF. CDR3 sequence (DNA): TGTGCCAGCAGCTTAGGAGGACAGGGTCGTAATGAGCAGTTCTTC.

In this sample, this clonotype turned up a few times. The chain couples TRBV12-3 or TRBV12-4 to TRBJ1-1; maybe TRBD1 (6 bases). V was trimmed by 6 bases and J by 5 bases, leaving 16 bases between them. The CDR3 length is 14 residues. The CDR3 reads CASSPDSRGTEAFF. Written as DNA, the CDR3 is TGTGCCAGCAGCCCGGACAGCCGAGGGACTGAAGCTTTCTTT.

This clonotype was seen at least ten times. The rearrangement uses TRBV4-2 and TRBJ1-2; a possible D gene is TRBD1 (6 bases). This CDR3 region has 14 residues. V was shortened by 0 bases and J by 4 bases, with 9 bases between the two germline ends. Germline V gene data show CDR1 as LGHNA and CDR2 as YNFKEQ. Here the CDR3 reads CASSQEDSLYGYTF. The CDR3 nucleotides read TGTGCCAGCAGCCAAGAGGACAGCCTCTATGGCTACACCTTC.

There are many counts of this clonotype. The gene calls are TRBV18 and TRBJ2-7, with D tentatively TRBD2 (5 bases). The length of the CDR3 is 14 residues. CDR1 is KGHSH, CDR2 LQKENI, per germline. V was cut by 1 base and J by 5 bases, with 12 bases left in between. The chain's CDR3 is CASSPLSPGNEQYF. CDR3 coding DNA: TGTGCCAGCTCACCACTCTCCCCCGGGAACGAGCAGTACTTC. Variable domain in full (rest from reference TRBV18 and TRBJ2-7): NAGVMQNPRHLVRRRGQEARLRCSPMKGHSHVYWYRQLPEEGLKFMVYLQKENIIDESGMPKERFSAEFPKEGPSILRIQQVVRGDSAAYFCASSPLSPGNEQYFGPGTRLTVT.

This chain links TRBV2 with TRBJ1-4; the D gene is possibly TRBD1 (6 bases). Germline CDR1 SNHLY, CDR2 FYNNEI. V was shortened by 6 bases and J by 3 bases, with 14 bases between the two germline ends. The CDR3 sequence is 15 residues long. DNA of the CDR3: TGTGCCAGCAGACCGACGACAGGATCTAATGAAAAACTGTTTTTT. This encodes CASRPTTGSNEKLFF.

This clonotype was counted many times. The V gene is TRBV19, the J gene TRBJ2-3, with TRBD1 matching 11 bases. With V trimmed by 5 bases and J by 1 base, 5 bases remained unmatched. Germline CDR1 is LNHDA and CDR2 is SQIVND (reference sequence). The CDR3 consists of 16 residues. Here the CDR3 reads CASSPGTGGGTDTQYF. Here the CDR3 DNA reads TGTGCCAGTAGTCCCGGGACAGGGGGAGGCACAGATACGCAGTATTTT.

This clonotype was observed a few times. The chain joins TRBV20-1 to TRBJ1-2; the match to TRBD1 covers 7 bases. The CDR3 has 14 residues. The germline V gene encodes CDR1 DFQATT and CDR2 SNEGSKA (reference sequence). J was trimmed by 5 bases and V by 1 base; bases with no gene match: 7. This CDR3 is CSARAGTDQYGYTF. The CDR3 region has the DNA TGCAGTGCTAGAGCCGGGACAGATCAATATGGCTACACCTTC.

The gene calls are TRBV29-1 and TRBJ1-4, with D perhaps matching TRBD1 (6 bases). Germline values: CDR1 SQVTM, CDR2 ANQGSEA. The CDR3 length is 14 residues. V lost 5 bases and J lost 10, with 20 bases in between. The DNA for the CDR3 is TGCAGCGTTAAATGGGGGGCAGGGAACTCAAAACTGTTTTTT. Translated: CSVKWGAGNSKLFF.

This clonotype was counted many times. The genes are TRBV20-1 and TRBJ1-1; maybe TRBD1 (5 bases). Between the trimmed V and J ends, which lost 6 bases and 8 bases, there was a span of 19 bases. The CDR3 extends over 13 amino acids. The V gene's germline CDR1 is DFQATT and CDR2 SNEGSKA (reference sequence). CDR3 region: CSAQGALLEEAFF. The DNA for the CDR3 is TGCAGTGCCCAAGGGGCCCTACTAGAGGAAGCTTTCTTT.

This clonotype was observed many times. This chain uses TRBV9 with TRBJ2-1; 8 nucleotides line up with TRBD2. The germline V gene has CDR1 SGDLS and CDR2 YYNGEE. The CDR3 runs to 15 residues. V was pared by 4 bases and J by 5 bases, with 8 bases of the junction left unmatched. As DNA, the CDR3 is TGTGCCAGCAGCCCCGGACTAGCCCCTAACAATGAGCAGTTCTTC. Translating it yields CASSPGLAPNNEQFF.

This clonotype occurred a few times. The V call is TRBV7-2, the J call TRBJ2-3, with D perhaps matching TRBD1 or TRBD2 (5 bases each). Trimming removed 3 bases at V and 7 bases at J, with 17 bases between. CDR3 length: 15 amino acids. The germline V gene encodes CDR1 SGHTA and CDR2 FQGNSA. The DNA for the CDR3 is TGTGCCAGCAGCTTCCGGGACGGCCCTAGAAATACGCAGTATTTT. Translation gives CASSFRDGPRNTQYF. The full variable domain, its missing parts supplied by reference TRBV7-2 and TRBJ2-3, is GAGVSQSPSNKVTEKGKDVELRCDPISGHTALYWYRQSLGQGLEFLIYFQGNSAPDKSGLPSDRFSAERTGGSVSTLTIQRTQQEDSAVYLCASSFRDGPRNTQYFGPGTRLTVL.

The V call is TRBV2, the J call TRBJ2-5; 10 positions match TRBD2. After removal of 6 bases from V and 5 bases from J, the junction contained 12 bases not matched to a gene. Looked up from germline, CDR1 is SNHLY and CDR2 is FYNNEI. The CDR3 sequence is 16 residues long. The CDR3 coding sequence is TGTGCCAGCAGCAAACTAGCGGGGCCCGAGGGGGAGACCCAGTACTTC. Protein: CASSKLAGPEGETQYF.

This clonotype was seen many times. The chain links TRBV7-3 to TRBJ2-2; maybe TRBD2 (6 bases). With 2 bases removed from V and 2 bases from J, the gap between germline ends came to 15 bases. The CDR3 consists of 17 residues. Germline CDR1 reads SGHTA; CDR2 reads FQGTGA. CDR3 DNA sequence: TGTGCCAGCAGCTTATTGGGCGGGAAAAGAAACACCGGGGAGCTGTTTTTT. Translation gives CASSLLGGKRNTGELFF. Using reference TRBV7-3 and TRBJ2-2 for the parts outside the CDR3, the full variable domain is GAGVSQTPSNKVTEKGKYVELRCDPISGHTALYWYRQSLGQGPEFLIYFQGTGAADDSGLPNDRFFAVRPEGSVSTLKIQRTERGDSAVYLCASSLLGGKRNTGELFFGEGSRLTVL.

The sample holds many counts of this clonotype. This chain connects TRBV6-2 or TRBV6-3 to TRBJ2-1, with TRBD2 matching 10 bases. CDR1 is MNHEY and CDR2 is SVGEGT in the germline V gene. V lost 5 bases to trimming and J lost 7 bases; unmatched junction nucleotides: 11. This CDR3 contains 16 residues. CDR3 bases: TGTGCCAGCAGTCAGCTGGGACTAGCGAATAAAAATGAGCAGTTCTTC. It specifies CASSQLGLANKNEQFF.

V usage is TRBV11-2 and J usage is TRBJ1-2, with a possible D match to TRBD1 (5 bases). The CDR3 contains 13 residues. Germline lookup yields CDR1 SGHAT and CDR2 FQNNGV. V lost 2 bases and J lost 3, with 7 bases in between. CDR3 in amino acids: CASSLKGHYGYTF. In nucleotides, the CDR3 is TGTGCCAGCAGCTTAAAGGGGCACTATGGCTACACCTTC.

The genes are TRBV7-2 and TRBJ2-5; 8 bases match TRBD2. The CDR3 covers 13 residues. Germline lookup yields CDR1 SGHTA and CDR2 FQGNSA. V was pared by 3 bases and J by 4 bases, with 1 base of the junction left unmatched. CDR3 in amino acids: CASSFGRGETQYF. DNA of the CDR3: TGTGCCAGCAGCTTCGGGAGGGGAGAGACCCAGTACTTC.

This clonotype was detected ten times or more. V usage is TRBV20-1 and J usage is TRBJ2-5; a possible D gene is TRBD2 (5 bases). Germline CDR1 and CDR2: DFQATT and SNEGSKA (reference sequence). Between the trimmed V and J ends, which lost 1 base and 3 bases, there was a span of 9 bases. CDR3 size: 13 residues. CDR3 nucleotide sequence: TGCAGTGCTAGAGGGTTTAGCGAAGAGACCCAGTACTTC. Translation: CSARGFSEETQYF.

At least ten counts were recorded for this clonotype. J is TRBJ1-2 and V is TRBV19; a possible D gene is TRBD1 (6 bases). Germline values: CDR1 LNHDA, CDR2 SQIVND (reference sequence). Trimming cost V 7 bases and J 4 bases, with 16 bases left between them. The CDR3 is made up of 14 amino acids. The CDR3, as DNA: TGTGCCAGTACCCTGGGGGGACAACTCTATGGCTACACCTTC. This translates into CASTLGGQLYGYTF.

This clonotype was counted only a few times. V gene TRBV5-1 combines with J gene TRBJ1-4; D is unclear. CDR3 size: 12 residues. Trimming left V 3 bases short and J 8 bases short, with 8 bases between. The V gene's germline CDR1 is SGHRS and CDR2 YFSETQ. The DNA for the CDR3 is TGCGCCAGCAGCTGGGAAGGAGAAAAACTGTTTTTT. Residues: CASSWEGEKLFF.

V and J are TRBV5-1 and TRBJ1-2; perhaps TRBD1 as D (5 bases). Trimming shortened V by 0 bases and J by 6 bases, and 15 bases separated the two germline ends. The CDR3 covers 15 residues. The germline gives CDR1 SGHRS, CDR2 YFSETQ. The CDR3 nucleotides read TGCGCCAGCAGCTTGGAGGGGCCGGGGGTAAATGGCTACACCTTC. Translating it yields CASSLEGPGVNGYTF.

This clonotype was found a few times. The CDR3 DNA reads TGTGCCAGCAGCCAAGGAATTCCGCCGGGCCCTGAGCAGTTCTTC. Its translation: CASSQGIPPGPEQFF. The chain joins TRBV3-1 to TRBJ2-1; no definite D call. The CDR3 has 15 amino acids. V lost 1 base and J 9 bases, leaving 16 bases between the germline ends. The germline CDR1 and CDR2 sequences are LGHDT and YNNKEL (reference sequence).

The gene calls are TRBV4-3 and TRBJ2-7; 14 nucleotides align to TRBD2. Per germline, CDR1 LGHNA and CDR2 YSLEER. Trimming at V came to 3 bases and at J to 4 bases, leaving 8 bases not matched to a gene. The CDR3 spans 17 residues. The CDR3 DNA is TGCGCCAGCAGCCACGGGACTAGCGGGAGTTATGGGTACGAGCAGTACTTC. Translation gives CASSHGTSGSYGYEQYF.

The V gene is TRBV29-1, the J gene TRBJ1-5; D may be TRBD1 (6 bases). CDR1 SQVTM and CDR2 ANQGSEA come from the germline V gene. The V and J ends lost 7 bases and 0 bases respectively, with 19 bases between them. CDR3 length equals 16 residues. The CDR3, as DNA: TGCAGCGCTATCACTTTACAGGGAAGTAGCAATCAGCCCCAGCATTTT. Translating it yields CSAITLQGSSNQPQHF.

This clonotype was seen many times. The rearrangement uses TRBV6-1 and TRBJ2-1; D is perhaps TRBD1 (5 bases). In germline, CDR1 is MNHNS, CDR2 SASEGT. The CDR3 runs to 14 residues. Trimming cost V 10 bases and J 4 bases, with 17 bases left between them. This chain's CDR3 is CATTARAMYNEQFF. CDR3 coding DNA: TGTGCCACCACCGCCAGGGCGATGTACAATGAGCAGTTCTTC.

This clonotype came up a few times. The chain joins TRBV4-1 to TRBJ2-5, with 12 bases that match TRBD2. V lost 0 bases to trimming and J lost 5 bases; unmatched junction nucleotides: 10. CDR1 MGHRA and CDR2 YSYEKL come from the germline V gene. The CDR3 runs to 18 residues. CDR3 protein: CASSQDLTSGRRGETQYF. Here the CDR3 DNA reads TGCGCCAGCAGCCAAGATCTGACTAGCGGGAGACGCGGTGAGACCCAGTACTTC.